This TCR beta chain is drawn from a study of blood T cell repertoires in COVID-19. Whole-study context: Sources were T cells, B-cell-depleted T cells, or PBMCs; the material itself was cDNA or gDNA.

Authors' processing steps: Counts of nucleated cells, estimated from reference gene primer amplification, were obtained. Produced via immunoSEQ multiplex PCR; TCRdb's table is partial and in-frame only. That table is the source of V, J and clone size, and D and trimming were worked out from the DNA. The repertoire has around 320,000 clones, over 85% of them found once; the top ten carry around 10%. Looked up from germline, CDR1 is SGHRS and CDR2 is YFSETQ. CDR3 length: 13 amino acids. The germline V and J ends were trimmed by 0 bases and 7 bases, with 8 bases remaining between them. The Seattle patients, enrolled during active infection, were followed longitudinally.

The sample consisted of peripheral blood. This chain connects TRBV5-1 to TRBJ1-5; D is ambiguous. This receptor was taken from a young woman with COVID-19, enrolled during active disease. CDR3 coding DNA: TGCGCCAGCAGCTTGGAAGGAGGGCAGCCCCAGCATTTT. This sequence encodes CASSLEGGQPQHF. The entire variable domain, with the rest obtained from reference TRBV5-1 and TRBJ1-5, is as follows: KAGVTQTPRYLIKTRGQQVTLSCSPISGHRSVSWYQQTPGQGLQFLFEYFSETQRNKGNFPGRFSGRQFSNSRSEMNVSTLELGDSALYLCASSLEGGQPQHFGDGTRLSIL.